This TCR beta chain appears in the sequencing data of a study of human T cells and chemical hapten exposure. TCRdb re-derived calls from the RACE reads in MiXCR, one entry per CDR3 protein. The sample shows over 300,000 distinct CDR3 sequences, roughly 4.6% of them seen only once. Regarding the study as a whole: Versus controls, significantly more large CDR3 similarity clusters arose from expanded TCRs.

Described time point: pre-sensitization, week 0. This sample's treatment: therapeutic diphenylcyclopropenone sensitization with weekly scalp DPC. As to this clonotype: The antigen remains undetermined.

This sequence was found in a woman between 50 and 59 years old with alopecia areata. Some clones in this sample may be carry-over from other donors' samples. Sequencing used whole blood, obtained in connection with sensitization to the hapten diphenylcyclopropenone (DPC).

The CDR3 DNA sequence: TGTGCCAGCAGCTTTGGGATTGGGGCCGGGGAGCTGTTTTTT. It specifies CASSFGIGAGELFF. J is TRBJ2-2 and V is TRBV5-5; D not resolved. This CDR3 comprises 14 residues. The ends were cut back, 2 bases at V and 6 bases at J, with 11 bases in the middle. Germline CDR1 SGHKS, CDR2 YYEKEE (reference sequence).